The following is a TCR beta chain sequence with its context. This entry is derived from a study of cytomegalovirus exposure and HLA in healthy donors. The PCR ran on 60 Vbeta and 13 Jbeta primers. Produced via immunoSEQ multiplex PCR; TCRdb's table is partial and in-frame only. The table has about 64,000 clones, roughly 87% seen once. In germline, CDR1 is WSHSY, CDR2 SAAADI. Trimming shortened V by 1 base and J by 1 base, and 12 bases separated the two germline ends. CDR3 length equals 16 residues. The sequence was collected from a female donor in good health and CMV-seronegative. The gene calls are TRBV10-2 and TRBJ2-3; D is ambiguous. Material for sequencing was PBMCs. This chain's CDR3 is CASSEFGTSGTDTQYF. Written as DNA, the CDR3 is TGCGCCAGCAGTGAGTTTGGTACGAGCGGCACAGATACGCAGTATTTT.